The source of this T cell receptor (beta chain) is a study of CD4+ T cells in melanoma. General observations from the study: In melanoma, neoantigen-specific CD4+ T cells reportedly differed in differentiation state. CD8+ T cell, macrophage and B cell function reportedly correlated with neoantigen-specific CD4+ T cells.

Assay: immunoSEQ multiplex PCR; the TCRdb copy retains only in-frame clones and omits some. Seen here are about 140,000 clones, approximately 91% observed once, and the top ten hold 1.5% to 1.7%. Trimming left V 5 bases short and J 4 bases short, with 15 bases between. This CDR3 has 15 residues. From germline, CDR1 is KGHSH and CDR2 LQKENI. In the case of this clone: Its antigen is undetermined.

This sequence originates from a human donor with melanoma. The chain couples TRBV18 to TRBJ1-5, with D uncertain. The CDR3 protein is CASSTGVEPNQPQHF. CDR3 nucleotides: TGTGCCAGCTCAACCGGAGTGGAGCCAAATCAGCCCCAGCATTTT.